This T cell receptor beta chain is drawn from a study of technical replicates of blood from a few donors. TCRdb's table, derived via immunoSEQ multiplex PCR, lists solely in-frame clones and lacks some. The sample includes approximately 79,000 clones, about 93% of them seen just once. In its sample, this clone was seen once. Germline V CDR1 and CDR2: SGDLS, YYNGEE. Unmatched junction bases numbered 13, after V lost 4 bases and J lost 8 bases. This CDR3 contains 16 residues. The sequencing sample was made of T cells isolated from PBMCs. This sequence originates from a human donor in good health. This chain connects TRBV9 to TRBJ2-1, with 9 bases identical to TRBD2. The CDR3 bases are TGTGCCAGCAGCCCCGCTCCGGCTAGCGGGACGTATGAGCAGTTCTTC. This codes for CASSPAPASGTYEQFF.